The rows below give T cell receptor beta chains drawn from one sample of a study of cytomegalovirus exposure and HLA in healthy donors. Assay used: immunoSEQ multiplex PCR; TCRdb lists only in-frame clones, some missing. The sample records approximately 160,000 clones, 82% being singletons. The material sequenced was PBMCs. These TCRs come from a male donor in good health and CMV-seronegative. Both conserved end residues are part of each CDR3. A D gene is named only where the DNA matches it firmly. The listing skips clone size in some rows; elsewhere it reads once, few, many or a size class.

size,length,J,V,D,CDR3,DNA
-,16,TRBJ1-4,TRBV7-9,TRBD1,CASSRDRDSTNEKLFF,TGTGCCAGCAGCCGTGACAGGGACAGTACTAATGAAAAACTGTTTTTT
-,15,TRBJ2-3,TRBV14,-,CASSAQLAGTDTQYF,TGTGCCAGCAGCGCGCAACTAGCCGGCACAGATACGCAGTATTTT
-,15,TRBJ1-2,TRBV6-1,-,CASSEASGLNYGYTF,TGTGCCAGCAGTGAAGCGTCAGGGTTAAACTATGGCTACACCTTC
-,12,TRBJ2-1,TRBV29-1,TRBD2,CSVYRRENEGFF,TGCAGCGTTTATCGGCGGGAGAACGAGGGGTTCTTC
-,14,TRBJ1-2,TRBV6-5,TRBD1,CASSRGTGGYGYTF,TGTGCCAGCAGTCGGGGGACAGGGGGCTATGGCTACACCTTC
-,13,TRBJ2-7,TRBV7-3,-,CASSPLQGSEQYF,TGTGCCAGCAGCCCCCTCCAGGGAAGCGAGCAGTACTTC
-,12,TRBJ2-7,TRBV29-1,-,CSVQQGPYEQYF,TGCAGCGTCCAACAGGGACCCTACGAGCAGTACTTC
few,13,TRBJ2-7,TRBV23-1,TRBD1,CASYYRGPYEQYF,TGCGCCAGCTACTACAGGGGGCCCTACGAGCAGTACTTC
-,16,TRBJ2-7,TRBV11-2,TRBD2,CASSSGRLAGSGEQYF,TGTGCCAGCAGCTCGGGGCGGCTAGCGGGGTCCGGCGAGCAGTACTTC
-,16,TRBJ2-5,TRBV10-3,TRBD2,CAISGTSGEYQETQYF,TGTGCCATCAGTGGGACTAGCGGGGAGTACCAAGAGACCCAGTACTTC
once,16,TRBJ1-6,TRBV7-6,-,CASSLDHHNYNSPLHF,TGTGCCAGCAGCTTAGATCACCACAACTATAATTCACCCCTCCACTTT
-,13,TRBJ1-3,TRBV29-1,-,CSARQHSGNTIYF,TGCAGCGCGAGACAGCACTCTGGAAACACCATATATTTT
-,14,TRBJ2-5,TRBV5-1,-,CASSFLANEETQYF,TGCGCCAGCAGCTTTCTAGCGAACGAAGAGACCCAGTACTTC
few,16,TRBJ1-1,TRBV19,TRBD1,CASSIDRVARNTEAFF,TGTGCCAGTAGTATTGACAGGGTTGCTCGGAACACTGAAGCTTTCTTT
once,11,TRBJ1-2,TRBV9,-,CASSDRNGYTF,TGTGCCAGCAGCGACAGAAATGGCTACACCTTC
-,12,TRBJ2-1,TRBV7-3,-,CASSLLNNEQFF,TGTGCCAGCAGCCTACTTAACAATGAGCAGTTCTTC
-,12,TRBJ2-7,TRBV6-5,-,CATTRDSYEQYF,TGTGCCACCACTAGGGACTCCTACGAGCAGTACTTC
-,17,TRBJ2-7,TRBV28,TRBD2,CASSLTGLAGGSIEQYF,TGTGCCAGCAGTTTAACCGGACTAGCGGGAGGGTCCATCGAGCAGTACTTC
-,16,TRBJ2-1,TRBV18,TRBD2,CASSPASGNTYNEQFF,TGCGCCAGCTCCCCAGCTAGCGGGAATACCTACAATGAGCAGTTCTTC
-,11,TRBJ2-6,TRBV30,-,CASPEGGVLTF,TGTGCCTCACCGGAGGGTGGCGTCCTGACTTTC
-,16,TRBJ2-7,TRBV19,TRBD1,CASSRLLGQGSNEQYF,TGTGCCAGTAGTCGGCTCTTGGGACAGGGGTCGAACGAGCAGTACTTC
-,18,TRBJ2-1,TRBV7-2,TRBD2,CASSLYPSGRSAYNEQFF,TGTGCCAGCAGCTTATACCCTAGCGGGAGGTCGGCATACAATGAGCAGTTCTTC
-,14,TRBJ2-7,TRBV5-6,TRBD1,CASSLGTGTSEQYF,TGTGCCAGCAGCTTGGGGACAGGGACAAGCGAGCAGTACTTC
-,14,TRBJ2-5,TRBV5-1,-,CATREQGISETQYF,TGCGCCACCAGAGAACAGGGTATTTCAGAGACCCAGTACTTC
-,15,TRBJ1-2,TRBV7-9,TRBD1,CASSLMDTGGNGYTF,TGTGCCAGCAGCCTAATGGATACAGGGGGAAATGGCTACACCTTC
few,11,TRBJ2-5,TRBV7-2,-,CASSPQETQYF,TGTGCCAGCAGCCCACAAGAGACCCAGTACTTC
-,15,TRBJ2-7,TRBV5-4,-,CASSLAGMVRNEQYF,TGTGCCAGCAGCTTGGCCGGGATGGTTCGCAACGAGCAGTACTTC
-,13,TRBJ2-3,TRBV6-1,-,CAGVGGRTDTQYF,TGTGCCGGGGTCGGAGGCCGAACAGATACGCAGTATTTT
-,17,TRBJ2-1,TRBV7-9,TRBD1,CASSLSTGIYSYNEQFF,TGTGCCAGCAGCTTATCGACAGGGATCTACTCCTACAATGAGCAGTTCTTC
-,15,TRBJ2-7,TRBV15,-,CATSREGGFSYEQYF,TGTGCCACCAGCAGAGAGGGGGGTTTCTCCTACGAGCAGTACTTC
-,13,TRBJ2-7,TRBV4-2,-,CASSQDQEHEQYF,TGTGCCAGCAGCCAAGATCAGGAACACGAGCAGTACTTC
-,14,TRBJ2-5,TRBV29-1,TRBD1,CSVPLWTGRETQYF,TGCAGCGTCCCCCTTTGGACAGGGCGGGAGACCCAGTACTTC
-,15,TRBJ1-5,TRBV7-2,-,CASSLVEVGNQPQHF,TGTGCCAGCAGCTTAGTCGAGGTGGGCAATCAGCCCCAGCATTTT
-,11,TRBJ2-1,TRBV30,-,CAWSAVNEQFF,TGTGCCTGGAGTGCCGTCAATGAGCAGTTCTTC
-,17,TRBJ2-2,TRBV7-2,TRBD2,CASSSVGLATTTGELFF,TGTGCCAGCAGCTCAGTGGGACTAGCGACAACCACCGGGGAGCTGTTTTTT
-,14,TRBJ2-5,TRBV5-1,TRBD1,CASWQGAVQETQYF,TGCGCCAGCTGGCAGGGGGCCGTCCAAGAGACCCAGTACTTC
-,18,TRBJ2-5,TRBV18,TRBD2,CASSPGTSGSFSQETQYF,TGTGCCAGCTCACCAGGAACTAGCGGGAGTTTTTCCCAAGAGACCCAGTACTTC
-,15,TRBJ2-1,TRBV2,TRBD2,CASSARGGLMNEQFF,TGTGCCAGCAGTGCACGGGGGGGCCTTATGAATGAGCAGTTCTTC
-,16,TRBJ2-1,TRBV7-2,TRBD2,CASSLQGLAVYNEQFF,TGTGCCAGCAGCTTACAAGGACTAGCGGTCTACAATGAGCAGTTCTTC
-,14,TRBJ2-2,TRBV28,-,CASGPTGYTGELFF,TGTGCCAGCGGGCCGACGGGATACACCGGGGAGCTGTTTTTT
-,12,TRBJ2-3,TRBV5-4,-,CASSLHTDTQYF,TGTGCCAGCAGCTTGCACACAGATACGCAGTATTTT
-,13,TRBJ1-1,TRBV10-3,-,CAISGSENTEAFF,TGTGCCATCAGTGGATCAGAGAACACTGAAGCTTTCTTT
-,18,TRBJ2-7,TRBV27,-,CASSPKGVGSGNLYEQYF,TGTGCCAGCAGTCCTAAGGGGGTAGGGAGTGGGAATCTCTACGAGCAGTACTTC
-,15,TRBJ1-5,TRBV27,-,CASTVRGGRNQPQHF,TGTGCCAGCACGGTTCGTGGGGGCAGGAATCAGCCCCAGCATTTT
-,15,TRBJ2-7,TRBV6-5,TRBD2,CASSRLAGAGYEQYF,TGTGCCAGCAGTCGATTAGCGGGAGCTGGCTACGAGCAGTACTTC
once,14,TRBJ2-7,TRBV5-1,TRBD1,CASSFGTAAYEQYF,TGCGCCAGCAGCTTCGGGACAGCGGCCTACGAGCAGTACTTC
-,15,TRBJ2-3,TRBV19,TRBD2,CASSTSGASTDTQYF,TGTGCCAGTAGTACTAGCGGGGCTAGCACAGATACGCAGTATTTT
-,16,TRBJ2-1,TRBV4-1,TRBD1,CASSRGTESSYNEQFF,TGCGCCAGCAGCCGGGGGACAGAGAGCTCCTACAATGAGCAGTTCTTC
-,16,TRBJ2-2,TRBV7-3,TRBD1,CASSLDRAAKAGELFF,TGTGCCAGCAGCTTAGACAGGGCCGCTAAGGCCGGGGAGCTGTTTTTT
-,16,TRBJ2-7,TRBV7-9,TRBD1,CASSAITGQGLVEQYF,TGTGCCAGCAGCGCAATAACGGGACAGGGACTGGTCGAGCAGTACTTC
few,16,TRBJ1-2,TRBV5-4,-,CASSTGVTGTNYGYTF,TGTGCCAGCAGCACCGGGGTGACAGGCACTAACTATGGCTACACCTTC
few,15,TRBJ2-5,TRBV10-1,TRBD2,CASSPLASGQETQYF,TGCGCCAGCAGCCCCCTGGCTAGCGGGCAAGAGACCCAGTACTTC
-,14,TRBJ1-2,TRBV27,-,CASSFLGVNYGYTF,TGTGCCAGCAGTTTTTTAGGGGTTAACTATGGCTACACCTTC